The clone carrying this T cell receptor (beta chain) appeared a few times. Its target is unknown. The data are from a study of T cells after yellow fever vaccination. Overall study findings and caveats: A secondary response was less intense yet reached its peak sooner, at day 5 versus 15.

V lost 1 base and J 3 bases, leaving 9 bases between the germline ends. Germline-derived CDR1 and CDR2 are SGHTA and FQGNSA. CDR3 length: 15 amino acids. MiXCR, applied by TCRdb to the 5' RACE reads, yields one record per CDR3 protein. Among around 310,000 distinct CDR3 sequences listed, 3.5% to 5% were seen once. The input for sequencing was PBMCs, taken 15 days after the yellow fever booster vaccination. The TCR was taken from a man aged 18-30 years who received the YFV17D yellow fever vaccine. The chain is built from TRBV7-2 and TRBJ1-4; D is unresolved. The CDR3 loop is CASSLVGLANEKLFF. DNA for the CDR3: TGTGCCAGCAGCTTAGTGGGGTTGGCTAATGAAAAACTGTTTTTT. The full variable domain, in which reference TRBV7-2 and TRBJ1-4 provide the parts outside the CDR3, is GAGVSQSPSNKVTEKGKDVELRCDPISGHTALYWYRQSLGQGLEFLIYFQGNSAPDKSGLPSDRFSAERTGGSVSTLTIQRTQQEDSAVYLCASSLVGLANEKLFFGSGTQLSVL.